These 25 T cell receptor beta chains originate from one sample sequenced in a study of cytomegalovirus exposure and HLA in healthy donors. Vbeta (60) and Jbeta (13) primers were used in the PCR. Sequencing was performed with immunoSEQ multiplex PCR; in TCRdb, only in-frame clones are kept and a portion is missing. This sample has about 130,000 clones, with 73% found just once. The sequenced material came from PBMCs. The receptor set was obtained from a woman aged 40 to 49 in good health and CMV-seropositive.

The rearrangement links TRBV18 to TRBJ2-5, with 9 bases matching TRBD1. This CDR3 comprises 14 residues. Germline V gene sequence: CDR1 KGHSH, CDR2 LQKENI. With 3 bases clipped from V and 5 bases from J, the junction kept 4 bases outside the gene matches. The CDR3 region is CASSPRGQGETQYF. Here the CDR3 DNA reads TGTGCCAGCTCACCCCGAGGACAGGGGGAGACCCAGTACTTC. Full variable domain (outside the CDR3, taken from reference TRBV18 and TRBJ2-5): NAGVMQNPRHLVRRRGQEARLRCSPMKGHSHVYWYRQLPEEGLKFMVYLQKENIIDESGMPKERFSAEFPKEGPSILRIQQVVRGDSAAYFCASSPRGQGETQYFGPGTRLLVL.

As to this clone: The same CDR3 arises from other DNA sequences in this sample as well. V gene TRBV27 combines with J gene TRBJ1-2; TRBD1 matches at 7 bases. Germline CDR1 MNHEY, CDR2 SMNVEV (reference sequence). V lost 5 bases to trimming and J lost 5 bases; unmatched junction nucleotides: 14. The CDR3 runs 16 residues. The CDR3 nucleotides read TGTGCCAGCAGTCCGAGACAGGGCGGCGGCCGGTATGGCTACACCTTC. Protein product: CASSPRQGGGRYGYTF.

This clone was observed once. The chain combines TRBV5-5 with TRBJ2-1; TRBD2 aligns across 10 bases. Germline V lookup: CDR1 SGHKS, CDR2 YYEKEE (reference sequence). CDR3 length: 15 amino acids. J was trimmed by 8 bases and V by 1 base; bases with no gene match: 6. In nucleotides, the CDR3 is TGTGCCAGCAGCTTGCTAGCGGGAGTCGAGGATGAGCAGTTCTTC. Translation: CASSLLAGVEDEQFF.

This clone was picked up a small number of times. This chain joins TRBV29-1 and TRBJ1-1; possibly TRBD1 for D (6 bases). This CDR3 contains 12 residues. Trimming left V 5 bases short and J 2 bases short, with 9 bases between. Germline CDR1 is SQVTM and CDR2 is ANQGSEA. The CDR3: CSVKTGNTEAFF. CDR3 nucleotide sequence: TGCAGCGTTAAGACAGGCAACACTGAAGCTTTCTTT.

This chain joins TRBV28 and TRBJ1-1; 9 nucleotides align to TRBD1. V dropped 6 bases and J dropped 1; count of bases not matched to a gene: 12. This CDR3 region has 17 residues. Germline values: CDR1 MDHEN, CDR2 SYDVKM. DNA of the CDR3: TGTGCCAGCAGACCTATCACAGGGGGCAATCGGAACACTGAAGCTTTCTTT. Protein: CASRPITGGNRNTEAFF.

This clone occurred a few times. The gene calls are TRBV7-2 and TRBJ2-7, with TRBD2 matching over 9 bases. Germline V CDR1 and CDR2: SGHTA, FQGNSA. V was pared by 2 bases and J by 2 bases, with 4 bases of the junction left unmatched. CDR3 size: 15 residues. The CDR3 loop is CASSLRLAAPYEQYF. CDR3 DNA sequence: TGTGCCAGCAGCTTAAGACTAGCGGCCCCCTACGAGCAGTACTTC. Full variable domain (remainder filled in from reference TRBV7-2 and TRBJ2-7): GAGVSQSPSNKVTEKGKDVELRCDPISGHTALYWYRQSLGQGLEFLIYFQGNSAPDKSGLPSDRFSAERTGGSVSTLTIQRTQQEDSAVYLCASSLRLAAPYEQYFGPGTRLTVT.

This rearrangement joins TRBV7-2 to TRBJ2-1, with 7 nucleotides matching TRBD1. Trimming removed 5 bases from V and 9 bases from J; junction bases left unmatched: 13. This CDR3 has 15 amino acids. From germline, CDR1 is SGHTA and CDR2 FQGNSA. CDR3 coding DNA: TGTGCCAGCAGCGCACAGGGGAGTCGCGAGGCTGAGCAGTTCTTC. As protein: CASSAQGSREAEQFF.

The CDR3 here is CASSSSPGHSGELFF. For the CDR3, the DNA is TGTGCCAGCAGCTCTTCCCCCGGACACTCCGGGGAGCTGTTTTTT. The chain links TRBV7-7 to TRBJ2-2; D is possibly TRBD1 (5 bases). Trimming removed 4 bases from V and 6 bases from J, with 15 bases in between. Per the germline V gene, CDR1 is SSHAT and CDR2 is FNYEAQ (reference sequence). The CDR3 totals 15 residues. Using reference TRBV7-7 and TRBJ2-2 for the parts outside the CDR3, the full variable domain is GAGVSQSPRYKVTKRGQDVTLRCDPISSHATLYWYQQALGQGPEFLTYFNYEAQPDKSGLPSDRFSAERPEGSISTLTIQRTEQRDSAMYRCASSSSPGHSGELFFGEGSRLTVL.

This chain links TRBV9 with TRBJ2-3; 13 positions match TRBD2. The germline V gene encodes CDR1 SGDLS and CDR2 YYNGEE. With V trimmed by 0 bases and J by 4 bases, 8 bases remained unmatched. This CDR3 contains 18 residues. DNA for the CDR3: TGTGCCAGCAGCGTAGGACTAGCGGGAGGTAGCCTCCCAGATACGCAGTATTTT. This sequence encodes CASSVGLAGGSLPDTQYF.

CDR3 coding DNA: TGTGCCAGCAGCCGTGGTGGGAGTTATGGCTACACCTTC. This codes for CASSRGGSYGYTF. The rearrangement uses TRBV9 and TRBJ1-2; D uncertain. This CDR3 is built from 13 residues. Per the germline V gene, CDR1 is SGDLS and CDR2 is YYNGEE. V lost 4 bases and J lost 5, with 12 bases in between.

In DNA, the CDR3 is TGTGCCAGCAGTGGACTAGCGGGGGGCACAGATACGCAGTATTTT. Translated: CASSGLAGGTDTQYF. The chain joins TRBV6-4 to TRBJ2-3; TRBD2 aligns across 12 bases. Germline-derived CDR1 and CDR2 are MRHNA and SNTAGT. The CDR3 is made up of 15 amino acids. The V and J ends lost 4 bases and 1 base, in that order; junction bases with no gene match: 0.

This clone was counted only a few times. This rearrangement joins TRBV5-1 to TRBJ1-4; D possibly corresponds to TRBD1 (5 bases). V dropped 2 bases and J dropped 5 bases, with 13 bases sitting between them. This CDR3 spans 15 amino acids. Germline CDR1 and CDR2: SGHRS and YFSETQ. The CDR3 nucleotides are TGCGCCAGCAGCTTAGGGGTCTTGAAGAATGAAAAACTGTTTTTT. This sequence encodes CASSLGVLKNEKLFF.

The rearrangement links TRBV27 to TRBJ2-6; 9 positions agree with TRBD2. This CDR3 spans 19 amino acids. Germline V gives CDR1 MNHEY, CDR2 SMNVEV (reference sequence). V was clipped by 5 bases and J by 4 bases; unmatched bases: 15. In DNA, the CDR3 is TGTGCCAGCAGTCCCTCCGGGGGCGGGGGGGCGTGGGGGGCCAACGTCCTGACTTTC. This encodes CASSPSGGGGAWGANVLTF.

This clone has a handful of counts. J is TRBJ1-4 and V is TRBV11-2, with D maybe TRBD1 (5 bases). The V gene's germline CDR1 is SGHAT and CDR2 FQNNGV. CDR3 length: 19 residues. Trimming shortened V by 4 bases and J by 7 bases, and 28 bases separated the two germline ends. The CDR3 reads CASSSSLGARDSGSEKLFF. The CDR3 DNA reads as TGTGCCAGCAGCTCCTCCTTAGGGGCCAGGGATTCTGGTAGTGAAAAACTGTTTTTT.

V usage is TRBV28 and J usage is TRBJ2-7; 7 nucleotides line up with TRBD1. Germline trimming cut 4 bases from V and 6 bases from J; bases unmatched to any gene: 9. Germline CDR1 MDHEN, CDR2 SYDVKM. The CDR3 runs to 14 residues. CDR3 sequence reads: CASSSGTASREQYF. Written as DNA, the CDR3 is TGTGCCAGCAGTTCCGGGACAGCCTCCCGCGAGCAGTACTTC.

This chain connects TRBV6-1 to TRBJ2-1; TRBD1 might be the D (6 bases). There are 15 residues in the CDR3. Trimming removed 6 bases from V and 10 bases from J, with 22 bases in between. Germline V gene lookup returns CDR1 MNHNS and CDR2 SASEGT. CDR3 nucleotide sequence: TGTGCCAGCAGCGACCTCACAGGGCCTAATGGCGAGCAGTTCTTC. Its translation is CASSDLTGPNGEQFF.

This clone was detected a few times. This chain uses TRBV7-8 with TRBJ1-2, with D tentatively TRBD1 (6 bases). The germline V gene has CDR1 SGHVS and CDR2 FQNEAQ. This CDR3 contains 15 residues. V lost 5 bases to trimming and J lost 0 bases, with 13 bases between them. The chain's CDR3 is CASSPGTPANYGYTF. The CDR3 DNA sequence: TGTGCCAGCAGCCCCGGGACACCAGCTAACTATGGCTACACCTTC.

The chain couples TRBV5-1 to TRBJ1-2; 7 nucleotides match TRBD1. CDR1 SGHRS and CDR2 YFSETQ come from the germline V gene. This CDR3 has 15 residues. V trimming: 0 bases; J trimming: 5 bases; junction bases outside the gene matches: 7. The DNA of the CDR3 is TGCGCCAGCAGCTTGGGCGGGGGGACAGAGTATGGCTACACCTTC. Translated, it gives CASSLGGGTEYGYTF.

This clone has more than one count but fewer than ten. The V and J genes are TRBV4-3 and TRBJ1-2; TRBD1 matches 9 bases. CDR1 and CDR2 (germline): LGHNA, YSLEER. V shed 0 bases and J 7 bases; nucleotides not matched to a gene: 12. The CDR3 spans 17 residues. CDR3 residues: CASSQDLVGTGITGYTF. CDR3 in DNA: TGCGCCAGCAGCCAAGATTTGGTCGGGACAGGGATTACTGGCTACACCTTC.

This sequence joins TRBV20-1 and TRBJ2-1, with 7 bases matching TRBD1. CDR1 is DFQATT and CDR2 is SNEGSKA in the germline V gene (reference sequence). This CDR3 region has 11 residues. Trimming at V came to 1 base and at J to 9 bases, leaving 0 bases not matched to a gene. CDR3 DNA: TGCAGTGCTAGAGCAGGGGGTGAGCAGTTCTTC. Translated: CSARAGGEQFF.

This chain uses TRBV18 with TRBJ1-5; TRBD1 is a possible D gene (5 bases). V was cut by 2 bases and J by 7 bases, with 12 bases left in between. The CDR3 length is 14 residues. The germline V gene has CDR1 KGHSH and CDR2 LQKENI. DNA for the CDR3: TGTGCCAGCTCACCATCAAGTTCAGGGCAGCCCCAGCATTTT. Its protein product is CASSPSSSGQPQHF.

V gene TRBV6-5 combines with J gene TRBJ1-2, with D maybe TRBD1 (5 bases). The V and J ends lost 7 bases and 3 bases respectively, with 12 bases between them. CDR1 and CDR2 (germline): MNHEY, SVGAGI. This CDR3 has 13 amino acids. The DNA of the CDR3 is TGTGCCAGCAAACAGGTGACTGACTATGGCTACACCTTC. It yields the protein CASKQVTDYGYTF.

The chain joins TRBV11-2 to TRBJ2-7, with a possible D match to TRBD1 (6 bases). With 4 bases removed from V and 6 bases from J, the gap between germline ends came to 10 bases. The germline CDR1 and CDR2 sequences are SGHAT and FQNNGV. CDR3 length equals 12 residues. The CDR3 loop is CASSSQGAEQYF. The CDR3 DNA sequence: TGTGCCAGCAGCTCACAGGGTGCCGAGCAGTACTTC.

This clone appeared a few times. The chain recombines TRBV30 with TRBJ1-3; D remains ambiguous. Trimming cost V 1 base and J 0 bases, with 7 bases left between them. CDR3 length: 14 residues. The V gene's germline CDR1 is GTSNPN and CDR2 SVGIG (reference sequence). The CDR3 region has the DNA TGTGCCTGGAGTGACGGGAACTCTGGAAACACCATATATTTT. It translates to CAWSDGNSGNTIYF.

The CDR3 coding sequence is TGTGCCAGCACCTTACACGGACAGAACACTGAAGCTTTCTTT. This encodes CASTLHGQNTEAFF. The rearrangement links TRBV6-6 to TRBJ1-1; perhaps TRBD1 as D (5 bases). Trimming removed 7 bases at V and 1 base at J, with 13 bases between. This CDR3 spans 14 amino acids. Germline V gene sequence: CDR1 MNHNY, CDR2 SVGAGI (reference sequence).